This entry features one TCR beta chain sequence. Antigen specificity is unknown. Full-length variable regions came from constant-region reverse primers plus semi-nested Nested Universal Primer A PCR. One entry per CDR3 protein, called by TCRdb with MiXCR from the 5' RACE reads. Found here are over 10,000 distinct CDR3 sequences, 20% to 25% of them singletons; the top ten hold approximately 3%. This CDR3 has 13 residues. Between the trimmed V and J ends, which lost 2 bases and 7 bases, there was a span of 8 bases. Germline values: CDR1 MGHRA, CDR2 YSYEKL. Study-level results: In terms of TCR gene usage, tumor memory CD4+ T cells clustered together with blood and lymph node memory CD4+ cells, as well as with lymph node naive CD4+ cells. Tumor Tregs overlapped most with tumor, then blood, naive CD4+ cells.

This TCR was recovered from a female donor with breast cancer. The genes are TRBV4-1 and TRBJ1-4, with no clear D. The sample consisted of naive CD4+ T cells sorted from blood. Subset given: naive CD4+ T cells, CD4+CD45RA+CD25-. CDR3: CASSQNQAEKLFF. CDR3 DNA sequence: TGCGCCAGCAGCCAAAACCAGGCTGAAAAACTGTTTTTT.